The 29 T cell receptor beta chains listed next were all sequenced from one sample in a study of blood T cell repertoires in COVID-19. Assay: immunoSEQ multiplex PCR; the TCRdb copy retains only in-frame clones and omits some. In the table there are under 250,000 clones, approximately 90% of which are singletons. Input material: peripheral blood. The origin of the receptors is a woman in her 30s with COVID-19, enrolled during active disease.

This chain joins TRBV28 and TRBJ1-1; 10 bases are a match to TRBD1. The germline gives CDR1 MDHEN, CDR2 SYDVKM. After removal of 6 bases from V and 5 bases from J, the junction contained 6 bases not matched to a gene. CDR3 length: 14 residues. CDR3 nucleotide sequence: TGTGCCAGCAGATTGACAGGGGGCTGGACTGAAGCTTTCTTT. As protein: CASRLTGGWTEAFF.

J is TRBJ2-6 and V is TRBV11-2, with no clear D. Germline V gene lookup returns CDR1 SGHAT and CDR2 FQNNGV. Deletions cut 2 bases from V and 0 bases from J, with 14 bases between. This CDR3 has 18 amino acids. CDR3 sequence: CASSLRGEAFSGANVLTF. CDR3 nucleotide sequence: TGTGCCAGCAGCTTAAGAGGCGAGGCGTTCTCTGGGGCCAACGTCCTGACTTTC.

The gene calls are TRBV5-4 and TRBJ1-1, with D perhaps TRBD1 (6 bases). Trimming removed 1 base at V and 8 bases at J, with 15 bases between. The CDR3 has 14 amino acids. Per germline, CDR1 SGHNT and CDR2 YYREEE (reference sequence). This CDR3 is CASSLLGGRIEAFF. The CDR3 DNA follows: TGTGCCAGCAGCTTGTTGGGGGGGCGGATCGAAGCTTTCTTT.

This clone was seen a handful of times. The V gene is TRBV5-5, the J gene TRBJ2-1; the match to TRBD1 covers 7 bases. The CDR3 consists of 16 residues. With V trimmed by 4 bases and J by 4 bases, 11 bases remained unmatched. The V gene's germline CDR1 is SGHKS and CDR2 YYEKEE (reference sequence). The CDR3 sequence is CASSPLEGQIYNEQFF. The CDR3 nucleotides read TGTGCCAGCAGCCCACTCGAGGGACAGATTTACAATGAGCAGTTCTTC.

The chain joins TRBV2 to TRBJ2-1, with TRBD2 matching 13 bases. The CDR3 has 14 amino acids. The germline gives CDR1 SNHLY, CDR2 FYNNEI. Trimming removed 4 bases from V and 9 bases from J; junction bases left unmatched: 3. CDR3 coding DNA: TGTGCCAGCAGTGGACTAGCGGGAGGTATTGAGCAGTTCTTC. This sequence encodes CASSGLAGGIEQFF.

The chain joins TRBV7-8 to TRBJ1-1; TRBD1 is a possible D gene (6 bases). Deletions cut 1 base from V and 4 bases from J, with 13 bases between. The length of the CDR3 is 15 residues. Looked up from germline, CDR1 is SGHVS and CDR2 is FQNEAQ. Here the CDR3 DNA reads TGTGCCAGCAGCTTAGACGGGCAGGGGAGCACTGAAGCTTTCTTT. Its translation: CASSLDGQGSTEAFF.

The V call is TRBV18, the J call TRBJ1-4, with TRBD1 matching 12 bases. The CDR3 is 18 residues long. In germline, CDR1 is KGHSH, CDR2 LQKENI. Trimming cost V 6 bases and J 0 bases; bases outside gene matches: 8. In DNA, the CDR3 is TGTGCCAGCTCGCCGGGACAGGGGGCCGCCGCAACTAATGAAAAACTGTTTTTT. This sequence encodes CASSPGQGAAATNEKLFF. Together with reference TRBV18 and TRBJ1-4, the CDR3 gives the full variable domain: NAGVMQNPRHLVRRRGQEARLRCSPMKGHSHVYWYRQLPEEGLKFMVYLQKENIIDESGMPKERFSAEFPKEGPSILRIQQVVRGDSAAYFCASSPGQGAAATNEKLFFGSGTQLSVL.

V gene TRBV6-5 combines with J gene TRBJ1-1; D may be TRBD1 (5 bases). CDR1 MNHEY and CDR2 SVGAGI come from the germline V gene. Trimming shortened V by 10 bases and J by 0 bases, and 15 bases separated the two germline ends. The CDR3 has 14 amino acids. CDR3 coding DNA: TGTGCCACCGCGACAGTACAAGTGAACACTGAAGCTTTCTTT. It translates to CATATVQVNTEAFF.

The chain employs TRBV7-9 and TRBJ2-5, with TRBD2 as a possible D gene (7 bases). This CDR3 has 13 residues. Germline loops: CDR1 SEHNR, CDR2 FQNEAQ (reference sequence). Between the trimmed V and J ends, which lost 10 bases and 4 bases, there was a span of 16 bases. Here the CDR3 DNA reads TGTGCCACCCCCCGGGGGGCTGCAGAGACCCAGTACTTC. Protein product: CATPRGAAETQYF.

This chain connects TRBV6-6 to TRBJ2-4; 12 bases map to TRBD2. The germline V gene encodes CDR1 MNHNY and CDR2 SVGAGI (reference sequence). The CDR3 totals 19 residues. The ends lost 5 bases at V and 2 bases at J; junction bases unmatched: 13. The CDR3 DNA is TGTGCCAGCAGTCCATGGGCTAGCGGGGGGGCTGGATCCAAAAACATTCAGTACTTC. Translated: CASSPWASGGAGSKNIQYF.

The chain uses TRBV7-2 and TRBJ2-5, with no clear D. The CDR3 has 12 residues. Germline V gene sequence: CDR1 SGHTA, CDR2 FQGNSA. Trimming took off 1 base at V and 6 bases at J, with 6 bases between the two ends. CDR3 amino acids: CASSLDRKTQYF. The CDR3 nucleotides read TGTGCCAGCAGCTTAGATCGTAAGACCCAGTACTTC. Filled out from reference TRBV7-2 and TRBJ2-5, the complete variable domain reads GAGVSQSPSNKVTEKGKDVELRCDPISGHTALYWYRQSLGQGLEFLIYFQGNSAPDKSGLPSDRFSAERTGGSVSTLTIQRTQQEDSAVYLCASSLDRKTQYFGPGTRLLVL.

J is TRBJ2-7 and V is TRBV5-6; tentatively, D is TRBD1 (5 bases). There are 13 residues in the CDR3. Trimming left V 8 bases short and J 3 bases short, with 15 bases between. Per the germline V gene, CDR1 is SGHDT and CDR2 is YYEEEE. In nucleotides, the CDR3 is TGTGCCAGTAACGGCAGGGCTGTCTACGAGCAGTACTTC. Its translation is CASNGRAVYEQYF.

This clone was seen only once. This chain uses TRBV7-8 with TRBJ1-5; TRBD1 agrees at 9 bases. The length of the CDR3 is 14 residues. Germline V gene lookup returns CDR1 SGHVS and CDR2 FQNEAQ. The trim removed 3 bases at V and 6 bases at J, leaving 3 bases unmatched. CDR3: CASSLDRGPQPQHF. CDR3 in DNA: TGTGCCAGCAGCTTGGACAGGGGTCCTCAGCCCCAGCATTTT.

The rearrangement uses TRBV7-2 and TRBJ1-1; 9 bases are shared with TRBD1. Germline V CDR1 and CDR2: SGHTA, FQGNSA. V gave up 5 bases and J gave up 1 base; unmatched junction bases: 5. The CDR3 is made up of 15 amino acids. This chain's CDR3 is CASSRGTGRNTEAFF. The DNA of the CDR3 is TGTGCCAGCAGCCGTGGGACAGGGCGGAACACTGAAGCTTTCTTT.

The rearrangement joins TRBV7-8 to TRBJ1-1; D not certain. The V end was cut by 0 bases, the J end by 0 bases, with 5 bases between. Looked up from germline, CDR1 is SGHVS and CDR2 is FQNEAQ. The CDR3 contains 14 residues. As DNA, the CDR3 is TGTGCCAGCAGCTTAGCGGCGGTGAACACTGAAGCTTTCTTT. It translates to CASSLAAVNTEAFF.

The chain has TRBV6-2 or TRBV6-3 and TRBJ2-1; possibly TRBD1 for D (6 bases). V was pared by 5 bases and J by 10 bases, with 15 bases between. Germline assignment: CDR1 MNHEY and CDR2 SVGEGT. The CDR3 runs 13 residues. The CDR3 coding sequence is TGTGCCAGCAGTAAACTGGACAGCTGGGAGCAGTTCTTC. Translating gives CASSKLDSWEQFF.

This chain joins TRBV12-3 or TRBV12-4 and TRBJ2-7; a possible D gene is TRBD2 (6 bases). This CDR3 is 11 amino acids long. The V and J ends lost 6 bases and 7 bases respectively, with 10 bases between them. The CDR3 bases are TGTGCCAGCAGCCTAGGGAGGGAGCAGTACTTC. Translating it yields CASSLGREQYF.

The CDR3 is CASRLTGGPYGYTF. The CDR3 nucleotides read TGTGCCAGCAGACTGACAGGGGGTCCCTATGGCTACACCTTC. The J gene is TRBJ1-2, the V gene TRBV6-5, with 9 bases identical to TRBD1. Germline V gene data show CDR1 as MNHEY and CDR2 as SVGAGI. The CDR3 runs to 14 residues. V gave up 6 bases and J gave up 4 bases; unmatched junction bases: 6.

The rearrangement uses TRBV12-3 or TRBV12-4 and TRBJ2-7, with D maybe TRBD1 (5 bases). This CDR3 is built from 13 residues. V lost 4 bases to trimming and J lost 1 base, with 8 bases between them. Written as DNA, the CDR3 is TGTGCCAGCAGTTACGACAGATCCTACGAGCAGTACGTC. Translated, it gives CASSYDRSYEQYV.

This clone was seen a single time. This chain joins TRBV5-1 and TRBJ1-2; D gene ambiguous. Deletions cut 4 bases from V and 4 bases from J, with 11 bases between. The germline gives CDR1 SGHRS, CDR2 YFSETQ. This CDR3 region has 13 residues. CDR3 coding DNA: TGCGCCAGCAGCCCGGAGGCGGGCTATGGCTACACCTTC. Its translation: CASSPEAGYGYTF.

This chain links TRBV23-1 with TRBJ2-2, with TRBD2 as a possible D gene (6 bases). TRBV23-1 is sorted into the ORF group, with uncertain function. Trimming took 4 bases from V and 2 from J, leaving 14 bases between them. CDR3 length: 16 residues. The CDR3 coding sequence is TGCGCCAGCAGTCGGTCTCCCGGGAGCAACACCGGGGAGCTGTTTTTT. Translating it yields CASSRSPGSNTGELFF.

The rearrangement links TRBV30 to TRBJ1-1; 7 nucleotides match TRBD1. The CDR3 is 13 residues long. From germline, CDR1 is GTSNPN and CDR2 SVGIG (reference sequence). Trimming cost V 2 bases and J 7 bases; bases outside gene matches: 7. CDR3 residues: CAWSLEGASEAFF. CDR3 nucleotide sequence: TGTGCCTGGAGTTTGGAGGGGGCCAGTGAAGCTTTCTTT.

V is TRBV4-3 and J is TRBJ1-6; D is undetermined. V lost 4 bases and J lost 7, with 20 bases in between. Germline V gives CDR1 LGHNA, CDR2 YSLEER. The CDR3 is 17 residues long. The CDR3 DNA reads TGCGCCAGCAGCCGGGAAAGGACGGGAACCCACAATTCACCCCTCCACTTT. As protein: CASSRERTGTHNSPLHF.

This sequence joins TRBV2 and TRBJ2-1; 9 nucleotides match TRBD1. CDR3 length equals 15 residues. Germline-derived CDR1 and CDR2 are SNHLY and FYNNEI. The V segment lost 3 bases and the J segment 2 bases; nucleotides outside the gene matches: 2. In DNA, the CDR3 is TGTGCCAGCAGTGACGACAGGGGGGCCTACAATGAGCAGTTCTTC. Residues: CASSDDRGAYNEQFF.

The chain joins TRBV6-5 to TRBJ2-7; 7 nucleotides agree with TRBD1. This CDR3 region has 14 residues. Germline CDR1 MNHEY, CDR2 SVGAGI. V gave up 5 bases and J gave up 2 bases; unmatched junction bases: 6. In DNA form, the CDR3 reads TGTGCCAGCAGTAGACTGGGACAGACCTACGAGCAGTACTTC. Its translation: CASSRLGQTYEQYF.

The V call is TRBV29-1, the J call TRBJ2-1; 12 bases match TRBD2. The CDR3 has 15 residues. V was pared by 8 bases and J by 6 bases, with 11 bases of the junction left unmatched. Germline V gene lookup returns CDR1 SQVTM and CDR2 ANQGSEA. CDR3 nucleotides: TGCAGCTCGATACCGGGACTAGCGGGTTTCAATGAGCAGTTCTTC. Its protein is CSSIPGLAGFNEQFF.

This clone was seen only a few times. The chain links TRBV30 to TRBJ1-1; 7 nucleotides agree with TRBD1. CDR3 length: 13 residues. V gave up 1 base and J gave up 8 bases; unmatched junction bases: 7. Germline assignment: CDR1 GTSNPN and CDR2 SVGIG (reference sequence). CDR3 DNA: TGTGCCTGGAGTGGACCCCCGGGACAGGAAGCTTTCTTT. Protein product: CAWSGPPGQEAFF.

The genes are TRBV7-9 and TRBJ2-7; TRBD2 aligns across 12 bases. This CDR3 region has 17 residues. Germline CDR1 is SEHNR and CDR2 is FQNEAQ (reference sequence). Unmatched junction bases numbered 9, after V lost 0 bases and J lost 6 bases. In DNA form, the CDR3 reads TGTGCCAGCAGCTTAGCGACTAGCGGGAGTCGACCGGGCGAGCAGTACGTC. Protein product: CASSLATSGSRPGEQYV.

The V gene is TRBV14, the J gene TRBJ2-1; 12 bases fit TRBD2. Trimming took 6 bases from V and 9 from J; bases not matched to a gene: 12. Germline CDR1 reads SGHDN; CDR2 reads FVKESK. The CDR3 is made up of 16 amino acids. The CDR3 sequence is CASSRSASGRAVEQFF. CDR3 bases: TGTGCCAGCAGTAGAAGTGCTAGCGGGAGGGCCGTTGAGCAGTTCTTC.